Listed here are 14 T cell receptor beta chains from one sample, sequenced in a study of T cells in Graves' hyperthyroidism and ophthalmopathy. TCR beta CDR3 sequences were amplified from RNA transcripts. Researchers ran a first-round RT-PCR on the TCR CDR3 using the HTBI primer set. TCRdb analysed the multiplex PCR reads with MiXCR anew, one entry per CDR3 protein. The sample has roughly 800,000 distinct CDR3 sequences, about 38% seen once; the top ten hold around 10%. Sequenced sample: blood. These receptors were collected from a young man with Graves' hyperthyroidism.

V is TRBV5-4 and J is TRBJ2-5, with TRBD2 identical over 10 bases. The V gene's germline CDR1 is SGHNT and CDR2 YYREEE (reference sequence). The CDR3 totals 16 residues. V trimming: 2 bases; J trimming: 7 bases; junction bases outside the gene matches: 11. The CDR3 is CASSFPSGGATGTQYF. CDR3 DNA sequence: TGTGCCAGCAGCTTTCCAAGCGGGGGGGCCACGGGGACCCAGTACTTC.

The chain couples TRBV7-9 to TRBJ1-1; no definite D call. The CDR3 totals 16 residues. V was shortened by 8 bases and J by 3 bases, with 22 bases between the two germline ends. Looked up from germline, CDR1 is SEHNR and CDR2 is FQNEAQ (reference sequence). The CDR3 bases are TGTGCCAGCTCACCAACTACCGGACGGATAGACACTGAAGCTTTCTTT. Its protein product is CASSPTTGRIDTEAFF.

This clonotype has a handful of counts. This chain links TRBV12-3 or TRBV12-4 with TRBJ2-7; no clear D. The length of the CDR3 is 14 residues. Deletions cut 1 base from V and 0 bases from J, with 7 bases between. DNA of the CDR3: TGTGCCAGCAGTTTAGACCCCCGCTCCTACGAGCAGTACTTC. This gives the protein CASSLDPRSYEQYF.

The V gene is TRBV4-1, the J gene TRBJ1-6; D unresolved. The CDR3 has 17 amino acids. Germline V gene data show CDR1 as MGHRA and CDR2 as YSYEKL. The V end was cut by 0 bases, the J end by 5 bases, with 14 bases between. CDR3 sequence: CASSQEWGIRHNSPLHF. Here the CDR3 DNA reads TGCGCCAGCAGCCAAGAATGGGGAATAAGACATAATTCACCCCTCCACTTT.

The chain recombines TRBV20-1 with TRBJ1-4; TRBD1 aligns across 7 bases. Trimming cost V 6 bases and J 7 bases; bases outside gene matches: 11. Per germline, CDR1 DFQATT and CDR2 SNEGSKA (reference sequence). CDR3 length: 14 amino acids. CDR3 residues: CSAVLGTDFEKLFF. The CDR3 DNA reads TGCAGTGCAGTTTTGGGGACAGATTTTGAAAAACTGTTTTTT.

At least ten counts were recorded for this clonotype. The chain joins TRBV10-3 to TRBJ1-1; D gene uncertain. The CDR3 extends over 12 amino acids. The germline V gene encodes CDR1 ENHRY and CDR2 SYGVKD. V dropped 10 bases and J dropped 5 bases, with 14 bases sitting between them. CDR3 sequence reads: CATIGEATEAFF. CDR3 sequence (DNA): TGTGCCACTATTGGTGAAGCGACTGAAGCTTTCTTT.

This clonotype was picked up many times. The J gene is TRBJ1-4, the V gene TRBV7-8; D may be TRBD1 (5 bases). CDR3 length equals 12 residues. Looked up from germline, CDR1 is SGHVS and CDR2 is FQNEAQ. The V and J ends lost 5 bases and 8 bases respectively, with 9 bases between them. In nucleotides, the CDR3 is TGTGCCAGCAGCAGGGACCGGGAAAAACTGTTTTTT. The encoded protein is CASSRDREKLFF.

This clonotype was detected many times. J is TRBJ2-7 and V is TRBV10-3; D gene ambiguous. Trimming left V 2 bases short and J 2 bases short, with 7 bases between. Germline loops: CDR1 ENHRY, CDR2 SYGVKD. The CDR3 loop spans 13 amino acids. The CDR3 is CAISEGITYEQYF. The CDR3 nucleotides are TGTGCCATCAGTGAGGGGATTACCTACGAGCAGTACTTC.

This clonotype was seen a handful of times. The V call is TRBV9, the J call TRBJ2-5, with 14 bases identical to TRBD2. V lost 3 bases, J lost 5 bases, and 9 bases stayed unmatched. Germline CDR1 SGDLS, CDR2 YYNGEE. The CDR3 runs 17 residues. The CDR3 coding sequence is TGTGCCAGCAGCGGAGGACTAGCGGGAGGCCCTCGGGAGACCCAGTACTTC. It is translated as CASSGGLAGGPRETQYF. Together with reference TRBV9 and TRBJ2-5, the CDR3 gives the full variable domain: DSGVTQTPKHLITATGQRVTLRCSPRSGDLSVYWYQQSLDQGLQFLIQYYNGEERAKGNILERFSAQQFPDLHSELNLSSLELGDSALYFCASSGGLAGGPRETQYFGPGTRLLVL.

The chain uses TRBV20-1 and TRBJ2-7, with 10 bases aligning to TRBD2. The V gene end was trimmed by 6 bases and the J gene end by 7 bases; junction bases not matched to a gene: 9. CDR3 size: 13 residues. Per germline, CDR1 DFQATT and CDR2 SNEGSKA (reference sequence). The CDR3 DNA reads TGCAGTGCGCTTCTAGCGGGAGTGGGAGAGCAGTACTTC. Translated, it gives CSALLAGVGEQYF.

A few counts support this clonotype. The V gene is TRBV20-1, the J gene TRBJ2-5; TRBD2 agrees at 13 bases. Per the germline V gene, CDR1 is DFQATT and CDR2 is SNEGSKA (reference sequence). V lost 4 bases, J lost 5 bases, and 7 bases stayed unmatched. The CDR3 length is 15 residues. The CDR3 nucleotides are TGCAGTGCTATTGGACTAGCGGGGGACCTGGAGACCCAGTACTTC. This translates into CSAIGLAGDLETQYF.

V usage is TRBV7-8 and J usage is TRBJ2-7; 9 positions match TRBD2. The CDR3 length is 16 residues. Germline CDR1 is SGHVS and CDR2 is FQNEAQ. Trimming cost V 4 bases and J 6 bases; bases outside gene matches: 13. In nucleotides, the CDR3 is TGTGCCAGCAGCTACCTGGGGCGGGAGGGGGCCCGCGAGCAGTACTTC. Encoded protein: CASSYLGREGAREQYF.

This clonotype was counted at least ten times. The chain is built from TRBV29-1 and TRBJ1-2; D is possibly TRBD1 (5 bases). The V end was cut by 5 bases, the J end by 3 bases, with 22 bases between. Germline-derived CDR1 and CDR2 are SQVTM and ANQGSEA. The CDR3 is made up of 16 amino acids. The CDR3: CSVWGGARGTDYGYTF. DNA of the CDR3: TGCAGCGTTTGGGGAGGGGCGCGTGGGACGGACTATGGCTACACCTTC.

This clonotype has more than one count but fewer than ten. The chain joins TRBV20-1 to TRBJ2-7; TRBD1 or TRBD2 may be the D gene (5 bases each). V shed 4 bases and J shed 4 bases, with 17 bases lying between them. CDR1 is DFQATT, CDR2 SNEGSKA, per germline (reference sequence). This CDR3 contains 14 residues. The DNA of the CDR3 is TGCAGTGCTACCCGGGGACGGGGCGTTTACGAGCAGTACTTC. Translated: CSATRGRGVYEQYF.